The 22 T cell receptor beta chains below all came from one sample that was sequenced in a study of T cell responses to AZD1222 COVID-19 vaccine. The assay was immunoSEQ multiplex PCR, and TCRdb's table has in-frame clones only and misses some. The sample yields around 110,000 clones, 88% seen once. Here the sequenced sample was peripheral blood, taken on day 0 of AZD1222 vaccination. All receptors come from an adult in good health.

The CDR3 region has the DNA TGTGCCAGCAGTTACATTCGGGGGTTTCAGCCCCAGCATTTT. Protein sequence: CASSYIRGFQPQHF. The chain joins TRBV6-2 or TRBV6-3 to TRBJ1-5, with a tentative D call TRBD1 (5 bases). CDR3 length: 14 residues. Trimming took 2 bases from V and 6 from J, leaving 11 bases between them. CDR1 is MNHEY and CDR2 is SVGEGT in the germline V gene.

The chain uses TRBV9 and TRBJ2-7, with TRBD1 matching over 7 bases. The CDR3 contains 14 residues. CDR1 and CDR2 (germline): SGDLS, YYNGEE. Trimming removed 0 bases from V and 5 bases from J; junction bases left unmatched: 5. CDR3 amino acids: CASSVEQGSDEQYF. The CDR3 region has the DNA TGTGCCAGCAGCGTAGAACAGGGGAGCGACGAGCAGTACTTC.

CDR3 sequence (DNA): TGTGCCAGCAAACACGAACAGGGGGCGGCTGAAGCTTTCTTT. It translates to CASKHEQGAAEAFF. J is TRBJ1-1 and V is TRBV19, with 9 positions matching TRBD1. This CDR3 spans 14 amino acids. Per the germline V gene, CDR1 is LNHDA and CDR2 is SQIVND (reference sequence). The V segment lost 9 bases and the J segment 6 bases; nucleotides outside the gene matches: 11.

This chain joins TRBV24-1 and TRBJ1-2; 9 bases are a match to TRBD1. V trimming: 2 bases; J trimming: 2 bases; junction bases outside the gene matches: 5. Germline CDR1 and CDR2: KGHDR and SFDVKD. CDR3 length equals 16 residues. Here the CDR3 reads CATSDWGTGNNYGYTF. In nucleotides, the CDR3 is TGTGCCACCAGTGATTGGGGGACAGGGAACAACTATGGCTACACCTTC.

CDR3 protein: CASRVWEGTHGFTNSPLHF. For the CDR3, the DNA is TGTGCCAGCCGAGTCTGGGAGGGAACCCACGGCTTCACGAATTCACCCCTCCACTTT. The chain links TRBV19 to TRBJ1-6, with D hard to call. The CDR3 length is 19 residues. CDR1 is LNHDA, CDR2 SQIVND, per germline (reference sequence). The ends were cut back, 9 bases at V and 7 bases at J, with 31 bases in the middle. Variable domain in full (rest from reference TRBV19 and TRBJ1-6): DGGITQSPKYLFRKEGQNVTLSCEQNLNHDAMYWYRQDPGQGLRLIYYSQIVNDFQKGDIAEGYSVSREKKESFPLTVTSAQKNPTAFYLCASRVWEGTHGFTNSPLHFGNGTRLTVT.

The chain carries TRBV9 and TRBJ1-2, with D unresolved. Trimming shortened V by 0 bases and J by 4 bases, and 13 bases separated the two germline ends. Germline V gene sequence: CDR1 SGDLS, CDR2 YYNGEE. CDR3 size: 15 residues. The CDR3 sequence is CASSVEPQGIYGYTF. The CDR3 DNA reads TGTGCCAGCAGCGTAGAGCCACAAGGGATCTATGGCTACACCTTC.

V usage is TRBV6-5 and J usage is TRBJ1-1; 7 nucleotides line up with TRBD1. Trimming took 2 bases from V and 4 from J; bases not matched to a gene: 4. The CDR3 spans 14 residues. CDR1 MNHEY and CDR2 SVGAGI come from the germline V gene. The chain's CDR3 is CASSYGTGVTEAFF. Here the CDR3 DNA reads TGTGCCAGCAGTTACGGTACAGGGGTCACTGAAGCTTTCTTT.

There are a few counts of this clone. The gene calls are TRBV21-1 and TRBJ1-5; the table's TRBD1 call for D was not verified on the DNA. TRBV21-1 is tagged as a pseudogene. The CDR3 is 18 residues long. DNA for the CDR3: TGTGCCAGCAGCAAAGACAGGGCCGGGGCACCCAAAGGGCAGCCCCAGCATTTT. Encoded protein: CASSKDRAGAPKGQPQHF.

In regard to this clone: In the same sample, other DNA sequences code for this CDR3. The chain links TRBV28 to TRBJ1-2; a weak D match, TRBD1 (5 bases). This CDR3 has 12 residues. V lost 2 bases and J lost 5, with 6 bases in between. Germline V gene lookup returns CDR1 MDHEN and CDR2 SYDVKM. DNA for the CDR3: TGTGCCAGCAGTTTAGGGGGATATGGCTACACCTTC. Amino acids: CASSLGGYGYTF.

The chain carries TRBV5-5 and TRBJ1-5; TRBD1 aligns across 7 bases. V shed 4 bases and J 5 bases; nucleotides not matched to a gene: 9. This CDR3 is 15 amino acids long. CDR1 is SGHKS and CDR2 is YYEKEE in the germline V gene (reference sequence). The CDR3 nucleotides read TGTGCCAGCAGCCCCCCCGACAGGGCCGATCAGCCCCAGCATTTT. Translating it yields CASSPPDRADQPQHF.

The chain employs TRBV28 and TRBJ1-2; D gene uncertain. The ends were cut back, 3 bases at V and 3 bases at J, with 11 bases in the middle. Germline V lookup: CDR1 MDHEN, CDR2 SYDVKM. The CDR3 runs to 14 residues. CDR3 sequence: CASSLREPYYGYTF. In DNA, the CDR3 is TGTGCCAGCAGTTTGAGGGAGCCCTACTATGGCTACACCTTC.

The chain recombines TRBV7-9 with TRBJ2-7, with 7 positions matching TRBD1. The CDR3 sequence is 14 residues long. Per germline, CDR1 SEHNR and CDR2 FQNEAQ (reference sequence). Trimming at V came to 5 bases and at J to 4 bases, leaving 8 bases not matched to a gene. CDR3 bases: TGTGCCAGCAGCCTCGGACAGGATCCATACGAGCAGTACTTC. It codes for CASSLGQDPYEQYF.

This clone has a single count. This chain links TRBV7-2 with TRBJ2-3; a weak D match, TRBD2 (6 bases). Germline V gene sequence: CDR1 SGHTA, CDR2 FQGNSA. Between the trimmed V and J ends, which lost 5 bases and 2 bases, there was a span of 11 bases. CDR3 length: 14 residues. CDR3: CASSAGLYTDTQYF. The CDR3 DNA follows: TGTGCCAGCAGCGCCGGACTATACACAGATACGCAGTATTTT.

The chain recombines TRBV10-3 with TRBJ2-2, with 12 bases identical to TRBD2. In germline, CDR1 is ENHRY, CDR2 SYGVKD. The V and J ends lost 11 bases and 6 bases, in that order; junction bases with no gene match: 10. This CDR3 has 15 residues. Written as DNA, the CDR3 is TGTGCCGTCCAGGGACTAGCGGGTTTCCCCGGGGAGCTGTTTTTT. It yields the protein CAVQGLAGFPGELFF.

The genes are TRBV30 and TRBJ1-5; D may be TRBD1 (5 bases). Germline V lookup: CDR1 GTSNPN, CDR2 SVGIG (reference sequence). The CDR3 spans 16 residues. V lost 0 bases and J 2 bases, leaving 14 bases between the germline ends. The CDR3 DNA sequence: TGTGCCTGGAGTGTAAAAGAAAGCAGGGGCAATCAGCCCCAGCATTTT. Translating gives CAWSVKESRGNQPQHF.

CDR3 amino acids: CSVGGTSGSVRNEQFF. CDR3 bases: TGCAGCGTTGGAGGGACTAGCGGGAGCGTAAGGAATGAGCAGTTCTTC. The chain links TRBV29-1 to TRBJ2-1, with 14 nucleotides matching TRBD2. The J segment lost 7 bases and the V segment lost 4 bases, leaving 9 bases of the junction unmatched. CDR3 size: 16 residues. CDR1 and CDR2 (germline): SQVTM, ANQGSEA.

The V call is TRBV11-1, the J call TRBJ2-7, with TRBD2 as a possible D gene (6 bases). V was shortened by 1 base and J by 2 bases, with 12 bases between the two germline ends. CDR3 length: 15 amino acids. Germline V gene lookup returns CDR1 SGHAT and CDR2 FQDESV (reference sequence). Here the CDR3 DNA reads TGTGCCAGCAGCTTAGGCGGGACCAGCCCCTACGAGCAGTACTTC. Translating it yields CASSLGGTSPYEQYF.

This chain connects TRBV30 to TRBJ1-4; D may be TRBD1 (6 bases). From germline, CDR1 is GTSNPN and CDR2 SVGIG (reference sequence). CDR3 length: 15 residues. With 0 bases removed from V and 8 bases from J, the gap between germline ends came to 16 bases. The DNA for the CDR3 is TGTGCCTGGAGTGTTCCGCACCAGGGGAGAGAAAAACTGTTTTTT. Protein product: CAWSVPHQGREKLFF.

The chain has TRBV7-2 and TRBJ2-5, with D uncertain. V was clipped by 1 base and J by 4 bases, with 13 bases between them. Germline V lookup: CDR1 SGHTA, CDR2 FQGNSA. CDR3 length: 15 amino acids. CDR3 nucleotides: TGTGCCAGCAGCTTAGAATGGAGCTGGGGAGAGACCCAGTACTTC. It translates to CASSLEWSWGETQYF. Full variable domain (rest looked up from reference TRBV7-2 and TRBJ2-5): GAGVSQSPSNKVTEKGKDVELRCDPISGHTALYWYRQSLGQGLEFLIYFQGNSAPDKSGLPSDRFSAERTGGSVSTLTIQRTQQEDSAVYLCASSLEWSWGETQYFGPGTRLLVL.

V gene TRBV9 combines with J gene TRBJ1-3; TRBD1 matches 7 bases. CDR3 length: 14 amino acids. Germline assignment: CDR1 SGDLS and CDR2 YYNGEE. The trim removed 4 bases at V and 6 bases at J, leaving 7 bases unmatched. The CDR3 spells CASSPETGTNTIYF. The CDR3, as DNA: TGTGCCAGCAGCCCAGAGACAGGGACAAACACCATATATTTT.

The CDR3 nucleotides are TGTGCCAGCGGGCGGGCTAGCTCTGGAAACACCATATATTTT. Its protein is CASGRASSGNTIYF. The chain employs TRBV6-5 and TRBJ1-3; the D is unclear. The V end lost 8 bases, the J end lost 0 bases, and 11 bases lay between the germline ends. The CDR3 extends over 14 amino acids. Germline V lookup: CDR1 MNHEY, CDR2 SVGAGI.

The V call is TRBV12-3 or TRBV12-4, the J call TRBJ1-5, with 7 nucleotides matching TRBD1. This CDR3 is built from 13 residues. V lost 9 bases and J lost 4; bases outside the gene matches: 6. In DNA, the CDR3 is TGTGCCAGTTCCGGACAGGCTAATCAGCCCCAGCATTTT. Protein: CASSGQANQPQHF.